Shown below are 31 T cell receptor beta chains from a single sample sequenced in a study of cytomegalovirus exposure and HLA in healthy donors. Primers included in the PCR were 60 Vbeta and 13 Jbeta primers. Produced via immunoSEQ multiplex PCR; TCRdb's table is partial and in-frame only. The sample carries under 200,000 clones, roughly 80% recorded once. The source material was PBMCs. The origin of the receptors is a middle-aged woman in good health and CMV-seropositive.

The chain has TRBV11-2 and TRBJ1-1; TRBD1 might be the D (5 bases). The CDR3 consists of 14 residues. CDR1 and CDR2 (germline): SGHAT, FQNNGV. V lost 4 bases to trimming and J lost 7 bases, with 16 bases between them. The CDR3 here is CASSWGDSRHEAFF. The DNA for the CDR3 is TGTGCCAGCAGCTGGGGTGACAGCAGACATGAAGCTTTCTTT.

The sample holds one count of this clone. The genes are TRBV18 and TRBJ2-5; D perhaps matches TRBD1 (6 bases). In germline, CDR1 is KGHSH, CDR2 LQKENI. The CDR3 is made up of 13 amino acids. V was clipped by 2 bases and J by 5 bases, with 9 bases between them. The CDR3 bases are TGTGCCAGCTCACCAAACAGGGTCGAGACCCAGTACTTC. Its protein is CASSPNRVETQYF.

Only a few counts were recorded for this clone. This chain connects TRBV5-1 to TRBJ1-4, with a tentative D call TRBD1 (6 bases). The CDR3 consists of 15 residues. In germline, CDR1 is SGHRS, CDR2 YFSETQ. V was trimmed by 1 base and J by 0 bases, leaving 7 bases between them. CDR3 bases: TGCGCCAGCAGCTTGTCAGGGGCAACTAATGAAAAACTGTTTTTT. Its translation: CASSLSGATNEKLFF.

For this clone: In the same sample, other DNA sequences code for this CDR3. CDR3 amino acids: CASSLAGQGYEQYF. CDR3 DNA sequence: TGTGCCAGCAGCTTAGCGGGACAGGGCTACGAGCAGTACTTC. V is TRBV7-9 and J is TRBJ2-5; 9 nucleotides align to TRBD1. The J call is uncertain, as TRBJ2-7 better fits the DNA end. CDR1 is SEHNR and CDR2 is FQNEAQ in the germline V gene (reference sequence). This CDR3 comprises 14 residues.

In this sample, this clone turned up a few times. In DNA, the CDR3 is TGTGCCAGCAGCTTGGGACTCCCGGGTTACAATGAGCAGTTCTTC. It specifies CASSLGLPGYNEQFF. The chain uses TRBV7-9 and TRBJ2-1; perhaps TRBD2 as D (6 bases). Per the germline V gene, CDR1 is SEHNR and CDR2 is FQNEAQ (reference sequence). The CDR3 has 15 amino acids. Trimming took off 3 bases at V and 4 bases at J, with 13 bases between the two ends.

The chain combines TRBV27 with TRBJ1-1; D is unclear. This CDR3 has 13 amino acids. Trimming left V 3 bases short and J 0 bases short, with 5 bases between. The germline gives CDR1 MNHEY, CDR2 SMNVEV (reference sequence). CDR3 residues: CASSFLLNTEAFF. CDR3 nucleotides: TGTGCCAGCAGTTTTCTTTTGAACACTGAAGCTTTCTTT.

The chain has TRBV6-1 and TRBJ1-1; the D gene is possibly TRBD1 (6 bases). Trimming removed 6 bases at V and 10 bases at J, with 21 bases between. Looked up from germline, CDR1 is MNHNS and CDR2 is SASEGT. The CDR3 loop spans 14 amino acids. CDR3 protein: CASSLAGGAGGAFF. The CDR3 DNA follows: TGTGCCAGCAGCCTCGCTGGGGGGGCGGGGGGAGCTTTCTTT.

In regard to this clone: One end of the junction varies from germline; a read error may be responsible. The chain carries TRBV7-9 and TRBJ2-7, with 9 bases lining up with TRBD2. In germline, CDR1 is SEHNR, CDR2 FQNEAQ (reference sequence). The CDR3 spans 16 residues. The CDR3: CSSSTRGGSGRNEQYF. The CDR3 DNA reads TGTTCCAGCAGCACTCGAGGGGGTAGCGGGAGAAACGAGCAGTACTTC.

The CDR3 sequence is CASSYIRGREKLFF. CDR3 nucleotide sequence: TGTGCCAGCAGTTACATCCGGGGAAGGGAAAAACTGTTTTTT. The genes are TRBV6-5 and TRBJ1-4, with no clear D. The V and J ends lost 2 bases and 8 bases respectively, with 12 bases between them. The CDR3 contains 14 residues. From germline, CDR1 is MNHEY and CDR2 SVGAGI.

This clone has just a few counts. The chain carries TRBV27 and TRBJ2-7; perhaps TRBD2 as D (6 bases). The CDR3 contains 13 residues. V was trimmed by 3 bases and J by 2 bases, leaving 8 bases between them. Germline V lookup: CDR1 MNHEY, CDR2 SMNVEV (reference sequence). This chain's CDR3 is CASSLGGTYEQYF. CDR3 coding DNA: TGTGCCAGCAGTTTGGGGGGAACCTACGAGCAGTACTTC.

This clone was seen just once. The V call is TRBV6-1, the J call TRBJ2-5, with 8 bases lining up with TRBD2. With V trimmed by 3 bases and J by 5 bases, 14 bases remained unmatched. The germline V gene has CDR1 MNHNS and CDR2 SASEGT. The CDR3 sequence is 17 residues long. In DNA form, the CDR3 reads TGTGCCAGCAGTGAGATAACCGTTGCGGGAGGAGCCGAGACCCAGTACTTC. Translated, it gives CASSEITVAGGAETQYF.

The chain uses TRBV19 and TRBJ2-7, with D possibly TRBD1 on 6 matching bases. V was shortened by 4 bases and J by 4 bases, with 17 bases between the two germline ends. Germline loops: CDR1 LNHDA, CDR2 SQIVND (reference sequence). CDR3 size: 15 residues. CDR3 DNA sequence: TGTGCCAGTAGTACCGGGACATTCATCTTTTACGAGCAGTACTTC. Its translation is CASSTGTFIFYEQYF.

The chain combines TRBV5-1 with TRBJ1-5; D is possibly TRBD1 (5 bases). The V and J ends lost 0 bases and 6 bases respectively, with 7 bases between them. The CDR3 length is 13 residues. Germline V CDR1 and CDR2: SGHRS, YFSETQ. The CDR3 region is CASSLAGGQPQHF. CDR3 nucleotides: TGCGCCAGCAGCTTGGCCGGGGGTCAGCCCCAGCATTTT.

The CDR3 sequence is CASSLVMTGGTYEQYF. CDR3 bases: TGTGCCAGCAGCTTAGTGATGACAGGGGGCACCTACGAGCAGTACTTC. The chain couples TRBV7-9 to TRBJ2-7, with 10 positions matching TRBD1. The CDR3 sequence is 16 residues long. CDR1 and CDR2 from the germline V gene are SEHNR and FQNEAQ (reference sequence). V trimming: 1 base; J trimming: 2 bases; junction bases outside the gene matches: 5.

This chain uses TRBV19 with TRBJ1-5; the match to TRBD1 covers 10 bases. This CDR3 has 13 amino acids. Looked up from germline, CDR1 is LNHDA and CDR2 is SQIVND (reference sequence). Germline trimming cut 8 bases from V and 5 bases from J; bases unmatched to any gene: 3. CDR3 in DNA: TGTGCCAGTCGGGACAGGGGATATCAGCCCCAGCATTTT. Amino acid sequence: CASRDRGYQPQHF.

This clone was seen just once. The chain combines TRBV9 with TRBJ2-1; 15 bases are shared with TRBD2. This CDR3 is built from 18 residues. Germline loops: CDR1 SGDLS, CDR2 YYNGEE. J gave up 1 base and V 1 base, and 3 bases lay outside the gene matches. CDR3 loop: CASSVSGTSGRSYNEQFF. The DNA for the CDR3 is TGTGCCAGCAGCGTATCCGGGACTAGCGGGAGGTCCTACAATGAGCAGTTCTTC.

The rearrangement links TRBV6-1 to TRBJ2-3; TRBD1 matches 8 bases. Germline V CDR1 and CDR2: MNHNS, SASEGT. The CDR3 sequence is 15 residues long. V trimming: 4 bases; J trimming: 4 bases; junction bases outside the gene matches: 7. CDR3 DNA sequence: TGTGCCAGCAGTGGTGGACAGGGTCGCGCAGATACGCAGTATTTT. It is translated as CASSGGQGRADTQYF.

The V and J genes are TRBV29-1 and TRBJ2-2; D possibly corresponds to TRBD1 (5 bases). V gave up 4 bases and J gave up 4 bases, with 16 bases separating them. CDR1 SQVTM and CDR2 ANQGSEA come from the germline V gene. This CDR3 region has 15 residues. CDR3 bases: TGCAGCGTTGGAAGGGGTTCAGTGCGCACCGGGGAGCTGTTTTTT. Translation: CSVGRGSVRTGELFF.

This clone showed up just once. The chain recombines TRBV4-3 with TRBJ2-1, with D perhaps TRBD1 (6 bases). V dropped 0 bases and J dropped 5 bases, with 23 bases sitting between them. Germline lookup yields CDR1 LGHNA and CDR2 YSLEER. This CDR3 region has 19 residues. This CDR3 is CASSQESDRLRSPNNEQFF. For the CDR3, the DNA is TGCGCCAGCAGCCAAGAATCCGACAGGCTGAGGAGTCCTAACAATGAGCAGTTCTTC.

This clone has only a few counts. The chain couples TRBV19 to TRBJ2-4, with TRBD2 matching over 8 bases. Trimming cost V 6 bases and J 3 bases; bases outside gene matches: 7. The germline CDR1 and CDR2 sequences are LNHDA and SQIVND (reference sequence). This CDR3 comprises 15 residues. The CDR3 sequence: CASRGLAGRKNIQYF. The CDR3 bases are TGTGCCAGTAGAGGGCTAGCGGGTCGCAAAAACATTCAGTACTTC.

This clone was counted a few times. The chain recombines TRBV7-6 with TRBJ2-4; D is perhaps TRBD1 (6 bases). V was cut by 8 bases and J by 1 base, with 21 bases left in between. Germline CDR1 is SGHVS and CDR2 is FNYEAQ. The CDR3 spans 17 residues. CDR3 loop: CASGPGTGLGAKNIQYF. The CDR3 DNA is TGTGCCAGCGGACCGGGAACAGGGTTGGGGGCCAAAAACATTCAGTACTTC.

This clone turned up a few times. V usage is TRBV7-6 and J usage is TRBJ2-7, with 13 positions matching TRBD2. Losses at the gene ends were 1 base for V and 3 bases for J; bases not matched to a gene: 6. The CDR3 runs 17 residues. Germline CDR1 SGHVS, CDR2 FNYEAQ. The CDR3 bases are TGTGCCAGCAGCTTAGGGGCCGGGACTAGCGGGAACTACGAGCAGTACTTC. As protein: CASSLGAGTSGNYEQYF.

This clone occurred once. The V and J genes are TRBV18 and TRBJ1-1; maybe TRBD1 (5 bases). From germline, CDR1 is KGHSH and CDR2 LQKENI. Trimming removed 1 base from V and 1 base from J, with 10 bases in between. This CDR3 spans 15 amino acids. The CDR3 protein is CASSPRGRANTEAFF. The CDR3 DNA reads TGTGCCAGCTCACCACGGGGCAGGGCGAACACTGAAGCTTTCTTT.

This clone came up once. CDR3 nucleotide sequence: TGCGCCACCGCGACAGGTCCCTTGCAGTACTTC. Its translation: CATATGPLQYF. The J gene is TRBJ2-5, the V gene TRBV10-2; tentatively, D is TRBD1 (6 bases). V was shortened by 10 bases and J by 11 bases, with 17 bases between the two germline ends. The germline CDR1 and CDR2 sequences are WSHSY and SAAADI. The CDR3 spans 11 residues.

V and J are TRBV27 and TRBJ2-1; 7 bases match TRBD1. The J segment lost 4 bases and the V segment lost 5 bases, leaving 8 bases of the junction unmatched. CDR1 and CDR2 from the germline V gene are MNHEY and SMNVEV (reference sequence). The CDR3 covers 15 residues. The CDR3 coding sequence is TGTGCCAGCAGTCTGACAGGGAATTCTTACAATGAGCAGTTCTTC. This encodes CASSLTGNSYNEQFF.

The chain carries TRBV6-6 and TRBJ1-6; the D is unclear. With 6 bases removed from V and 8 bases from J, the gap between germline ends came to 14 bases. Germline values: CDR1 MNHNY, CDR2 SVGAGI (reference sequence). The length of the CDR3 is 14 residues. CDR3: CASSPGLDYSPLHF. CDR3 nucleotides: TGTGCCAGCAGCCCCGGGTTGGACTATTCACCCCTCCACTTT.

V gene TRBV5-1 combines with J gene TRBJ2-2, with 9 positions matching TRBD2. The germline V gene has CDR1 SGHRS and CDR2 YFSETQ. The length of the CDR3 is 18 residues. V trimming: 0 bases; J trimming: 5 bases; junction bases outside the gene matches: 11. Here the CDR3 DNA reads TGCGCCAGCAGCTTGGCCCCCGGCGGGAGGGCGGGAACCGGGGAGCTGTTTTTT. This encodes CASSLAPGGRAGTGELFF.

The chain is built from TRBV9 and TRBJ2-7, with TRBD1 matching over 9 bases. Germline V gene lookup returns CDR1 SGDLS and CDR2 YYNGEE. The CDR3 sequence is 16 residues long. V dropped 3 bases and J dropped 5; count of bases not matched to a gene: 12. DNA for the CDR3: TGTGCCAGCAGCGCCGAGATTACAGGGGGCCAGAACGAGCAGTACTTC. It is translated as CASSAEITGGQNEQYF.

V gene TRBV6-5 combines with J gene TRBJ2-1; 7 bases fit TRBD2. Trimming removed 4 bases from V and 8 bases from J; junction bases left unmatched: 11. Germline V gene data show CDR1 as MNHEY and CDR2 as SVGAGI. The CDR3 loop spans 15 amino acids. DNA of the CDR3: TGTGCCAGCAGTTTTGGGAGGGGCCAGATCCATGAGCAGTTCTTC. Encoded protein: CASSFGRGQIHEQFF.

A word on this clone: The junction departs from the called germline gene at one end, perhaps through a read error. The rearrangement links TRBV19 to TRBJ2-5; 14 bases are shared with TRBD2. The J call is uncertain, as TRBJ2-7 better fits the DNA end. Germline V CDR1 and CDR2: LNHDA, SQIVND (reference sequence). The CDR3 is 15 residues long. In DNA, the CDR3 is TGTGCCTGTAGTAGGACTAGCGGGAGGAGGTACGAGCAGTACTTC. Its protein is CACSRTSGRRYEQYF.

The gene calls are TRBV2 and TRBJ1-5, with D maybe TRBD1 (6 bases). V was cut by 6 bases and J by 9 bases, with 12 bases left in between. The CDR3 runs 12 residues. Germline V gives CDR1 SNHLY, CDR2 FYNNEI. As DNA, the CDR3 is TGTGCCAGCAGGCTTACAGGGACGCCCCAGCATTTT. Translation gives CASRLTGTPQHF.